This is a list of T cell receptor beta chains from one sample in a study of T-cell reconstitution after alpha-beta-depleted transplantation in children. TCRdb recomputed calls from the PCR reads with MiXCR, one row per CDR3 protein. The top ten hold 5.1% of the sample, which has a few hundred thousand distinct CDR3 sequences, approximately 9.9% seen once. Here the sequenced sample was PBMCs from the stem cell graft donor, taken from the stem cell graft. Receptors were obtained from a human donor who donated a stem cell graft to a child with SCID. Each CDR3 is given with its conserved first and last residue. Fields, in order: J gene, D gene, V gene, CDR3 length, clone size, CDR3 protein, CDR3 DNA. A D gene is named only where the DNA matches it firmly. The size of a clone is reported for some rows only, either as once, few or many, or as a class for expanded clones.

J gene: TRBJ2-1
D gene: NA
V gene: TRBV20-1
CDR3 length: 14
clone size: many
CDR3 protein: CSARGGWGRNEQFF
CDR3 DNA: TGCAGTGCTAGAGGGGGCTGGGGGCGGAATGAGCAGTTCTTC

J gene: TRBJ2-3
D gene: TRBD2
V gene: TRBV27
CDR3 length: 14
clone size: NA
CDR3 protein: CASSLFAGADTQYF
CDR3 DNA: TGTGCCAGCAGTTTATTTGCGGGGGCAGATACGCAGTATTTT

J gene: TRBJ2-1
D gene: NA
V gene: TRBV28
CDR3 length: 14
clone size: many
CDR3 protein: CASSLLEVGNEQFF
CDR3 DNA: TGTGCCAGCAGTTTATTAGAAGTGGGAAATGAGCAGTTCTTC

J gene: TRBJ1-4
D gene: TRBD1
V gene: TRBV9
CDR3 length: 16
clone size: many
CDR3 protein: CASSVETGDGNEKLFF
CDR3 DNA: TGTGCCAGCAGCGTAGAAACAGGGGACGGTAATGAAAAACTGTTTTTT

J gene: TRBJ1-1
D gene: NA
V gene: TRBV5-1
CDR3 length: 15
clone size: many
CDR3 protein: CASSDPRGVGTEAFF
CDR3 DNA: TGCGCCAGCAGCGACCCGCGGGGGGTAGGGACTGAAGCTTTCTTT

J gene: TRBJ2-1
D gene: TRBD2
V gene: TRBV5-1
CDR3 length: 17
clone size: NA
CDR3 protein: CASSGKLAGGLLNEQFF
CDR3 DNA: TGCGCCAGCAGCGGGAAACTAGCGGGGGGGTTACTCAATGAGCAGTTCTTC

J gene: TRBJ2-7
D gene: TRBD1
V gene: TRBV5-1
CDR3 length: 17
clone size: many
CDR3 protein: CASRPVPWTGGESEQYF
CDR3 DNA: TGCGCCAGCAGACCCGTCCCATGGACAGGGGGCGAAAGCGAGCAGTACTTC

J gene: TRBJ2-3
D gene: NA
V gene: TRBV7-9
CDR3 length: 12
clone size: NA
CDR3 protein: CASSRYRAQEYF
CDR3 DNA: TGTGCCAGCAGCCGGTACCGGGCCCAGGAGTATTTT

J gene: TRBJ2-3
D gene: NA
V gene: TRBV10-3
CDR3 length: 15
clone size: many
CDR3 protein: CAISSPGAVTDTQYF
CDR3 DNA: TGTGCCATCAGTTCCCCTGGGGCGGTCACAGATACGCAGTATTTT

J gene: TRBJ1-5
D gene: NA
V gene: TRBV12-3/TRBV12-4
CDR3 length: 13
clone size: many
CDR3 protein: CASSWGSNQPQHF
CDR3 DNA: TGTGCCAGCAGTTGGGGGAGCAATCAGCCCCAGCATTTT

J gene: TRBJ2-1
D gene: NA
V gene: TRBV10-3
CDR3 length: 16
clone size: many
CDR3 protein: CAISESGGPLGDEQFF
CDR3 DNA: TGTGCCATCAGTGAGTCTGGGGGGCCCCTGGGGGATGAGCAGTTCTTC

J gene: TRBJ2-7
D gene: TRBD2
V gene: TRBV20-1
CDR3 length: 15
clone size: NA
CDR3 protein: CSATSLAGVSGEQYF
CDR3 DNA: TGCAGTGCTACCTCCCTAGCGGGGGTTTCGGGAGAGCAGTACTTC

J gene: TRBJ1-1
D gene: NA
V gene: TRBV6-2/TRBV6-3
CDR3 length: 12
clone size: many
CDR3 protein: CASSRVGTEAFF
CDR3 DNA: TGTGCCAGCAGCAGGGTGGGCACTGAAGCTTTCTTT

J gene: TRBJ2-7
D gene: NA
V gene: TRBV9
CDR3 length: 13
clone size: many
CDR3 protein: CASSVTSSYEQYF
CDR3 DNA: TGTGCCAGCAGCGTAACCTCCTCCTACGAGCAGTACTTC

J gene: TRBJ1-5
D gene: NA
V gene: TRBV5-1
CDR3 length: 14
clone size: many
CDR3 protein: CASSLGDGNQPQHF
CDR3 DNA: TGCGCCAGCAGCTTGGGGGACGGCAATCAGCCCCAGCATTTT

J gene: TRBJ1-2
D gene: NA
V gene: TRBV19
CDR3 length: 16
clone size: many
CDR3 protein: CASTETGDRSNYGYTF
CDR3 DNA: TGTGCCAGTACCGAAACGGGAGACAGGTCCAACTATGGCTACACCTTC

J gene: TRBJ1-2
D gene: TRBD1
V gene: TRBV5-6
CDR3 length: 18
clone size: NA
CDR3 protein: CASSQLRDRGLGNYGYTF
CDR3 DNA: TGTGCCAGCAGCCAGCTACGGGACAGGGGACTCGGTAACTATGGCTACACCTTC

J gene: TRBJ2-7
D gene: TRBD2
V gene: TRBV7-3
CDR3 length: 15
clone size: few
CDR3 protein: CASSLQRGYSYEQYF
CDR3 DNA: TGTGCCAGCAGCTTACAGCGGGGGTACTCCTACGAGCAGTACTTC

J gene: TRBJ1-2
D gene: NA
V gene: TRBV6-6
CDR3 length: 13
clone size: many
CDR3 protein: CASSHGGLAGYTF
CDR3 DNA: TGTGCCAGCAGCCACGGGGGATTAGCGGGCTACACCTTC

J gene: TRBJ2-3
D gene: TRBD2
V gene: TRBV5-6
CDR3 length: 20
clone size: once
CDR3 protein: CASSPGVAGGPNTLFNTQYF
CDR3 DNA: TGTGCCAGCAGCCCCGGCGTGGCGGGGGGTCCCAACACCCTCTTCAATACGCAGTATTTT

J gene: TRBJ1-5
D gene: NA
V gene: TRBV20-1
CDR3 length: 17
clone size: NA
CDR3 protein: CCAATTLTEVFNQPQHF
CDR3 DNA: TGCTGTGCTGCGACCACCTTGACCGAAGTCTTCAATCAGCCCCAGCATTTT

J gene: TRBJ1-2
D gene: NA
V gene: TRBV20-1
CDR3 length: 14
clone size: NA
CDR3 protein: CSAREGGGTYGYTF
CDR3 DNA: TGCAGTGCTAGAGAGGGGGGGGGGACCTATGGCTACACCTTC

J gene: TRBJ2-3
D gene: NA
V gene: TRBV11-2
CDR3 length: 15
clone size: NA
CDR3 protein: CASSSHGTSVDTQYF
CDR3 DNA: TGTGCCAGCAGCTCGCACGGGACTTCAGTTGATACGCAGTATTTT

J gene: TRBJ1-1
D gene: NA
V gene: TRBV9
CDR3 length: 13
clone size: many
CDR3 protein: CASSVFLGTEAFF
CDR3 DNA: TGTGCCAGCAGCGTATTTCTGGGAACAGAAGCTTTCTTT

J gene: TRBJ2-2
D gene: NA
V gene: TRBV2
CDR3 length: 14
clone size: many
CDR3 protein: CASSAQSTTGELFF
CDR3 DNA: TGTGCCAGCAGTGCCCAGTCGACCACCGGGGAGCTGTTTTTT

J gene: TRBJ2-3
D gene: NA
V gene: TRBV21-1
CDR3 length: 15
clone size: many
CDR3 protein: CASSKGSRSTDTQYF
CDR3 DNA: TGTGCCAGCAGCAAAGGTTCTCGGAGCACAGATACGCAGTATTTT

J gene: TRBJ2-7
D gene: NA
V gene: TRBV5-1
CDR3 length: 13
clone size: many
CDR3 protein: CASSLWTPYEQYF
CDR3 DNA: TGCGCCAGCAGCTTGTGGACCCCTTACGAGCAGTACTTC

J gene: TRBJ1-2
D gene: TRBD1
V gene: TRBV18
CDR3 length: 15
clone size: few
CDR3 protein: CASSPSDRASGGYTF
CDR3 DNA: TGTGCCAGCTCACCTTCGGACAGGGCCTCGGGTGGCTACACCTTC

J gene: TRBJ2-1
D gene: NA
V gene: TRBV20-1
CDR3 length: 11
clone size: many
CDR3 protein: CSAGSGNEQFF
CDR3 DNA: TGCAGTGCTGGCAGCGGAAATGAGCAGTTCTTC

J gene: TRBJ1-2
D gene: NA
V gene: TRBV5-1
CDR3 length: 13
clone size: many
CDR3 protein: CASSFGPNYGYTF
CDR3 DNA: TGCGCCAGCAGCTTCGGCCCCAACTATGGCTACACCTTC

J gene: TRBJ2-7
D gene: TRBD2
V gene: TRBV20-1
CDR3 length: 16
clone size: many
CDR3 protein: CSARREFLAGGYEQYF
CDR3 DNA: TGCAGTGCCCGGCGGGAATTTCTAGCGGGGGGCTACGAGCAGTACTTC

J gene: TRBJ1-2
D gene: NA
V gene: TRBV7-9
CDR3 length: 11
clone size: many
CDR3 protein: CGVGTPLGYTF
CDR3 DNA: TGCGGAGTTGGCACCCCATTAGGCTACACCTTC

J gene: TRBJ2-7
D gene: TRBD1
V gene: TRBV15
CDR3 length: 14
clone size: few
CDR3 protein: CATSGAGTAENQYF
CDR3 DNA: TGTGCCACCAGCGGAGCCGGGACAGCGGAAAATCAGTACTTC

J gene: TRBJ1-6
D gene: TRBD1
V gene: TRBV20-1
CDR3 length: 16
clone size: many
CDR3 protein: CSARPRTGPYNSPLHF
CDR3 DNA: TGCAGTGCTAGACCTCGGACAGGTCCCTATAATTCACCCCTCCACTTT

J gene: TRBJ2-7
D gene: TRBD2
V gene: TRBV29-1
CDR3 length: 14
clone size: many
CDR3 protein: CSAKSGGTSYEQYF
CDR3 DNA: TGCAGCGCCAAGAGCGGGGGGACCTCCTACGAGCAGTACTTC

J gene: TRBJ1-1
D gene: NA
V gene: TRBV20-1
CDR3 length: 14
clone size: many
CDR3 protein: CSASLAGWNTEAFF
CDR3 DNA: TGCAGTGCTTCTCTCGCAGGGTGGAACACTGAAGCTTTCTTT

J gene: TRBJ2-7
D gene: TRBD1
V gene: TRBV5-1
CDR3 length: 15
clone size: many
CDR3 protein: CASSVPRQGVYEQYF
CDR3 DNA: TGCGCCAGCAGCGTACCTAGACAGGGGGTCTACGAGCAGTACTTC

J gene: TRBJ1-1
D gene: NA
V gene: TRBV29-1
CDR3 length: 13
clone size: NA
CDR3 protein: CSVERGVNTEAFF
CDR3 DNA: TGCAGCGTTGAAAGGGGGGTTAACACTGAAGCTTTCTTT

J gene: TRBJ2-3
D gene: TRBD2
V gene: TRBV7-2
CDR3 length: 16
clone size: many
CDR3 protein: CASSPEGTSGLDTQYF
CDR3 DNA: TGTGCCAGCAGCCCAGAAGGAACTAGCGGACTAGATACGCAGTATTTT

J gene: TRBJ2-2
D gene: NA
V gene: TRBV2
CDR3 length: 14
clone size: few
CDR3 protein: CASSDRGDTGELFF
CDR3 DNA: TGTGCCAGCAGTGACCGTGGGGACACCGGGGAGCTGTTTTTT